A single sample gave rise to the 21 T cell receptor beta chains below, sequenced in a study of cytomegalovirus exposure and HLA in healthy donors. Vbeta (60) and Jbeta (13) primers were used in the PCR. Assay used: immunoSEQ multiplex PCR; TCRdb lists only in-frame clones, some missing. Of over 100,000 clones listed, just under 70% are singletons. Sample: PBMCs. These receptors were taken from a woman in her seventies in good health and CMV-seropositive.

The V gene is TRBV30, the J gene TRBJ1-6; 8 bases align to TRBD1. Germline trimming cut 2 bases from V and 6 bases from J; bases unmatched to any gene: 3. CDR1 is GTSNPN and CDR2 is SVGIG in the germline V gene (reference sequence). The CDR3 has 14 residues. The CDR3 sequence is CAWSRQGINSPLHF. Written as DNA, the CDR3 is TGTGCCTGGAGTCGACAGGGGATTAATTCACCCCTCCACTTT.

The CDR3: CASSTGGWITEAFF. Written as DNA, the CDR3 is TGTGCCAGCAGTACTGGGGGGTGGATCACTGAAGCTTTCTTT. The chain recombines TRBV27 with TRBJ1-1, with a possible D match to TRBD1 (5 bases). Looked up from germline, CDR1 is MNHEY and CDR2 is SMNVEV (reference sequence). Trimming shortened V by 5 bases and J by 4 bases, and 14 bases separated the two germline ends. The CDR3 is 14 residues long.

This rearrangement joins TRBV5-1 to TRBJ1-5; the D is unclear. The CDR3 is 14 amino acids. V lost 0 bases, J lost 6 bases, and 10 bases lay in between. Germline CDR1 reads SGHRS; CDR2 reads YFSETQ. CDR3 DNA sequence: TGCGCCAGCAGCTTGGGTGCGGGATCTCAGCCCCAGCATTTT. Protein product: CASSLGAGSQPQHF.

V and J are TRBV5-1 and TRBJ2-7, with 9 bases matching TRBD2. This CDR3 is built from 14 residues. The ends lost 0 bases at V and 7 bases at J; junction bases unmatched: 5. Germline-derived CDR1 and CDR2 are SGHRS and YFSETQ. For the CDR3, the DNA is TGCGCCAGCAGCTTGGGAGGGCTAGCGGGGGAGCAGTACTTC. This translates into CASSLGGLAGEQYF.

This clone was observed a few times. This chain uses TRBV19 with TRBJ2-1, with D maybe TRBD2 (6 bases). Germline CDR1 is LNHDA and CDR2 is SQIVND (reference sequence). The CDR3 sequence is 12 residues long. Between the trimmed V and J ends, which lost 5 bases and 6 bases, there was a span of 8 bases. This CDR3 reads CASSGLRNEQFF. DNA for the CDR3: TGTGCCAGTAGTGGACTACGCAATGAGCAGTTCTTC.

A few counts support this clone. This chain uses TRBV6-5 with TRBJ1-1; D possibly corresponds to TRBD1 (5 bases). With 9 bases removed from V and 1 base from J, the gap between germline ends came to 18 bases. CDR1 and CDR2 from the germline V gene are MNHEY and SVGAGI. CDR3 length equals 15 residues. CDR3 sequence: CASKEFGGTNTEAFF. CDR3 DNA sequence: TGTGCCAGTAAGGAATTTGGGGGGACGAACACTGAAGCTTTCTTT.

The rearrangement joins TRBV6-6 to TRBJ1-4, with D perhaps TRBD1 (6 bases). The germline CDR1 and CDR2 sequences are MNHNY and SVGAGI (reference sequence). This CDR3 comprises 14 residues. Trimming left V 7 bases short and J 7 bases short, with 16 bases between. This chain's CDR3 is CASTSPGASEKLFF. Here the CDR3 DNA reads TGTGCCAGCACCAGCCCAGGGGCGAGTGAAAAACTGTTTTTT.

The chain uses TRBV11-2 and TRBJ2-3; maybe TRBD2 (6 bases). V was cut by 6 bases and J by 2 bases, with 9 bases left in between. CDR1 and CDR2 from the germline V gene are SGHAT and FQNNGV. This CDR3 comprises 13 residues. The CDR3 DNA follows: TGTGCCAGCAGAACGGGGGTCACAGATACGCAGTATTTT. This sequence encodes CASRTGVTDTQYF.

The chain employs TRBV2 and TRBJ2-1, with 9 bases aligning to TRBD1. This CDR3 is 13 amino acids long. J was trimmed by 6 bases and V by 10 bases; bases with no gene match: 7. Germline V gene lookup returns CDR1 SNHLY and CDR2 FYNNEI. The CDR3 DNA reads as TGTGCCATCCCGGGACAGGGTGGCAATGAGCAGTTCTTC. Protein: CAIPGQGGNEQFF.

The chain carries TRBV18 and TRBJ1-4, with 9 bases lining up with TRBD1. Per germline, CDR1 KGHSH and CDR2 LQKENI. Losses at the gene ends were 3 bases for V and 10 bases for J; bases not matched to a gene: 0. The CDR3 contains 12 residues. The CDR3 nucleotides are TGTGCCAGCTCACCGGGACAGGGAAAACTGTTTTTT. Its protein is CASSPGQGKLFF. Full variable domain (remainder filled in from reference TRBV18 and TRBJ1-4): NAGVMQNPRHLVRRRGQEARLRCSPMKGHSHVYWYRQLPEEGLKFMVYLQKENIIDESGMPKERFSAEFPKEGPSILRIQQVVRGDSAAYFCASSPGQGKLFFGSGTQLSVL.

This clone was recorded once. The chain links TRBV11-2 to TRBJ2-7, with TRBD1 matching over 9 bases. CDR1 SGHAT and CDR2 FQNNGV come from the germline V gene. Trimming at V came to 0 bases and at J to 3 bases, leaving 3 bases not matched to a gene. The CDR3 totals 15 residues. CDR3 coding DNA: TGTGCCAGCAGCTTAGAAGACAGGGGGAGCTACGAGCAGTACTTC. Protein: CASSLEDRGSYEQYF.

Points on this clone: A much more abundant neighbour one base away suggests this may be a read error. The V and J genes are TRBV10-3 and TRBJ1-1, with D unresolved. CDR3 size: 10 residues. Deletions cut 10 bases from V and 1 base from J, with 4 bases between. In germline, CDR1 is ENHRY, CDR2 SYGVKD. CDR3 in DNA: TGTGCCAGCGGGAACACTGAAGCTTTCTTT. Encoded protein: CASGNTEAFF.

This chain links TRBV6-1 with TRBJ2-5, with 12 bases matching TRBD2. V trimming: 3 bases; J trimming: 5 bases; junction bases outside the gene matches: 4. CDR3 size: 15 residues. Germline V gene data show CDR1 as MNHNS and CDR2 as SASEGT. The CDR3 bases are TGTGCCAGCAGTGAGACCACTAGCGGGGGGGAGACCCAGTACTTC. Protein: CASSETTSGGETQYF.

This clone has just a few counts. The chain employs TRBV5-1 and TRBJ1-4, with D possibly being TRBD1 (5 bases). The germline gives CDR1 SGHRS, CDR2 YFSETQ. V gave up 4 bases and J gave up 4 bases, with 17 bases separating them. This CDR3 comprises 16 residues. The CDR3 DNA reads TGCGCCAGCAGCCAGACGGCGGGGGTTAATAATGAAAAACTGTTTTTT. Translation gives CASSQTAGVNNEKLFF.

This clone was observed a handful of times. This chain uses TRBV11-2 with TRBJ2-7; D remains ambiguous. Germline V gene lookup returns CDR1 SGHAT and CDR2 FQNNGV. The CDR3 is 12 residues long. Deletions cut 0 bases from V and 8 bases from J, with 8 bases between. This CDR3 reads CASSLDPSKQYF. The CDR3 nucleotides are TGTGCCAGCAGCTTAGACCCCAGTAAGCAGTACTTC. The complete variable domain, with remaining parts taken from reference TRBV11-2 and TRBJ2-7, reads EAGVAQSPRYKIIEKRQSVAFWCNPISGHATLYWYQQILGQGPKLLIQFQNNGVVDDSQLPKDRFSAERLKGVDSTLKIQPAKLEDSAVYLCASSLDPSKQYFGPGTRLTVT.

There are a few counts of this clone. The chain links TRBV6-5 to TRBJ1-1, with TRBD1 as a possible D gene (5 bases). Germline V gene lookup returns CDR1 MNHEY and CDR2 SVGAGI. Trimming cost V 4 bases and J 2 bases, with 5 bases left between them. CDR3 length: 12 residues. The CDR3 DNA reads as TGTGCCAGCAGTTGGGGCAACACTGAAGCTTTCTTT. Residues: CASSWGNTEAFF.

V and J are TRBV5-1 and TRBJ2-7; possibly TRBD1 for D (7 bases). Germline V CDR1 and CDR2: SGHRS, YFSETQ. Trimming removed 0 bases from V and 2 bases from J, with 21 bases in between. This CDR3 has 18 residues. The CDR3 protein is CASSLVAGTDNPTYEQYF. CDR3 nucleotide sequence: TGCGCCAGCAGCTTGGTTGCGGGGACAGACAATCCCACCTACGAGCAGTACTTC. Using reference TRBV5-1 and TRBJ2-7 for the parts outside the CDR3, the full variable domain is KAGVTQTPRYLIKTRGQQVTLSCSPISGHRSVSWYQQTPGQGLQFLFEYFSETQRNKGNFPGRFSGRQFSNSRSEMNVSTLELGDSALYLCASSLVAGTDNPTYEQYFGPGTRLTVT.

This chain connects TRBV10-3 to TRBJ1-2; D is perhaps TRBD1 (5 bases). The CDR3 covers 15 residues. With 2 bases removed from V and 2 bases from J, the gap between germline ends came to 12 bases. The germline gives CDR1 ENHRY, CDR2 SYGVKD. The CDR3 bases are TGTGCCATCAGTGAGGGGGTAGCAGGGAACTATGGCTACACCTTC. Protein: CAISEGVAGNYGYTF.

CDR3 residues: CASRSGAAGANVLTF. CDR3 DNA sequence: TGTGCCAGTAGATCAGGGGCGGCTGGGGCCAACGTCCTGACTTTC. The chain links TRBV19 to TRBJ2-6; tentatively, D is TRBD1 (6 bases). The V end lost 6 bases, the J end lost 2 bases, and 11 bases lay between the germline ends. CDR3 length: 15 amino acids. Germline V gene lookup returns CDR1 LNHDA and CDR2 SQIVND (reference sequence).

The chain couples TRBV2 to TRBJ1-6, with 7 positions matching TRBD1. J was trimmed by 9 bases and V by 7 bases; bases with no gene match: 6. Looked up from germline, CDR1 is SNHLY and CDR2 is FYNNEI. The CDR3 length is 13 residues. CDR3 DNA: TGTGCCAGCACCCGGGACAGCCCTTCACCCCTCCACTTT. Its translation: CASTRDSPSPLHF. Combining the CDR3 with reference TRBV2 and TRBJ1-6 gives the whole variable domain EPEVTQTPSHQVTQMGQEVILRCVPISNHLYFYWYRQILGQKVEFLVSFYNNEISEKSEIFDDQFSVERPDGSNFTLKIRSTKLEDSAMYFCASTRDSPSPLHFGNGTRLTVT.

The rearrangement uses TRBV6-1 and TRBJ1-2, with D possibly TRBD1 on 5 matching bases. The ends were cut back, 6 bases at V and 4 bases at J, with 15 bases in the middle. This CDR3 is 14 amino acids long. Germline values: CDR1 MNHNS, CDR2 SASEGT. The chain's CDR3 is CASSRGGDPYGYTF. In DNA, the CDR3 is TGTGCCAGCAGCCGCGGAGGGGACCCCTATGGCTACACCTTC.